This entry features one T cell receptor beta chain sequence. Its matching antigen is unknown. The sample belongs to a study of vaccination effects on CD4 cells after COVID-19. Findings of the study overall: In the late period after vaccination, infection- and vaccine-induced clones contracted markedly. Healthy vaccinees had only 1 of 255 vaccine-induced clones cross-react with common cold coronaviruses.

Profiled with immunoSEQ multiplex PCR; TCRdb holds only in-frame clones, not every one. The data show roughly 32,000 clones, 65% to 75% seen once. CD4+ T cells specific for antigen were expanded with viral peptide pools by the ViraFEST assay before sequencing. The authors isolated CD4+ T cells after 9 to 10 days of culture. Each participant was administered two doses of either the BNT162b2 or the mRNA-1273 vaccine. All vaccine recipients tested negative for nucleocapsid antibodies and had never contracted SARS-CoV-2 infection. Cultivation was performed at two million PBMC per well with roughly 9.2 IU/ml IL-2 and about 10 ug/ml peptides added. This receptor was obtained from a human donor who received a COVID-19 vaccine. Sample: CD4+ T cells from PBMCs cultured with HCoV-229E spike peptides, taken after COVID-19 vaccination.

The CDR3 here is CASSVTYRGNIQYF. CDR3 bases: TGTGCCAGTAGCGTCACTTATAGAGGCAACATTCAGTACTTC. The gene calls are TRBV19 and TRBJ2-4; D is unresolved. V was clipped by 6 bases and J by 7 bases, with 16 bases between them. Germline V gene lookup returns CDR1 LNHDA and CDR2 SQIVND (reference sequence). The CDR3 totals 14 residues.